The sequence of this T cell receptor beta chain was determined in a study of regulatory T cells in long-lasting Graves disease. Background on the study: Patients with new Graves' disease had used antithyroid drugs below 3 months. Findings and limits, study-wide: Among the persistent patients, fewer than 3,500 public clonotypes were shared, more than the approximately 970 shared among new patients. TRBV28, TRBJ1-2 and TRBJ2-5 emerged as the favored segments in persistent disease.

Arm-PCR of CDR3 regions and iRepertoire HTBI primers were the basis on which TCR beta libraries were built. TCRdb redid the calling of the multiplex PCR reads with MiXCR, one entry per CDR3 protein. This table has 400,000 to 550,000 distinct CDR3 sequences, about a sixth appearing once. This clonotype was counted at least ten times. The antigen is unknown. Indicated time point: newly diagnosed GD, antithyroid drugs for less than 3 months. There was RNA extracted from PBMCs, and the TCR library was made from it. Clinicians diagnosed Graves' disease using American Thyroid Association guidelines. Germline lookup yields CDR1 SGHAT and CDR2 FQNNGV. V shed 0 bases and J shed 2 bases, with 11 bases lying between them. The CDR3 runs to 15 residues. This sample also appeared in a second study, on T cells in Graves' hyperthyroidism and ophthalmopathy.

The sequenced sample was peripheral blood mononuclear cells (PBMCs), obtained at new diagnosis, from a patient treated with antithyroid drugs. This clonotype originated in a woman between 18 and 29 years old with Graves disease. The gene calls are TRBV11-2 and TRBJ2-7; TRBD1 or TRBD2 may be the D gene (5 bases each). The CDR3 region is CASSLDLTGPYEQYF. CDR3 bases: TGTGCCAGCAGCTTAGATCTAACGGGACCCTACGAGCAGTACTTC.